The present TCR beta chain was sequenced within a study of PD-1 blockade in mismatch repair-deficient tumors. The wider study: Patients had over 10 mismatch repair-deficient cancer types, all previously treated and progressing. Whole-study findings and limits: Rapid post-treatment expansion, then contraction, generally preceding radiologic response, marked tumor-resident clones.

Produced via immunoSEQ multiplex PCR; TCRdb's table is partial and in-frame only. This table has some 120,000 clones, about 88% appearing once. Comments on this clone: Its antigen is not identified.

This CDR3 region has 12 residues. Per the germline V gene, CDR1 is SNHLY and CDR2 is FYNNEI. V was clipped by 5 bases and J by 1 base, with 6 bases between them. Mismatch repair deficiency was confirmed in all patients, by PCR or immunohistochemistry. The TCR-sequenced patients were a few responders to pembrolizumab. The rearrangement joins TRBV2 to TRBJ2-7; the D gene is possibly TRBD2 (5 bases). The starting material was peripheral blood, obtained 72 weeks after starting pembrolizumab. The origin of this receptor is an adult with mismatch repair-deficient cancer. The CDR3 bases are TGTGCCAGCAGTTCGGGGTCCTACGAGCAGTACTTC. Protein: CASSSGSYEQYF.